The 28 T cell receptor beta chains given below trace back to one sample, sequenced in a study of blood T cell repertoires in COVID-19. The assay was immunoSEQ multiplex PCR, and TCRdb's table has in-frame clones only and misses some. In the table there are some 280,000 clones, about nine tenths of which are singletons. Source material: peripheral blood. The receptors were sampled from a woman aged 40-49 years who had recovered from COVID-19.

This clone was recorded once. The V call is TRBV13, the J call TRBJ1-2; perhaps TRBD1 as D (6 bases). Germline lookup yields CDR1 PRHDT and CDR2 FYEKMQ (reference sequence). The CDR3 is 14 amino acids. Trimming took off 0 bases at V and 3 bases at J, with 8 bases between the two ends. The CDR3 coding sequence is TGTGCCAGCAGCTTAGGACAGGGAGACTATGGCTACACCTTC. It specifies CASSLGQGDYGYTF.

The chain uses TRBV10-3 and TRBJ2-2; 9 nucleotides line up with TRBD1. Trimming took 11 bases from V and 6 from J; bases not matched to a gene: 10. The CDR3 has 14 amino acids. Looked up from germline, CDR1 is ENHRY and CDR2 is SYGVKD. CDR3 DNA: TGTGCCGCCGGCGGACAGGGGTGGGCCGGGGAGCTGTTTTTT. It specifies CAAGGQGWAGELFF.

This chain uses TRBV14 with TRBJ2-4; 10 bases map to TRBD1. From germline, CDR1 is SGHDN and CDR2 FVKESK. This CDR3 is built from 23 residues. Trimming took 1 base from V and 1 from J; bases not matched to a gene: 22. The CDR3: CASSQVKGQPGQGMLLAKNIQYF. CDR3 bases: TGTGCCAGCAGCCAAGTTAAAGGACAACCGGGACAGGGGATGTTATTGGCCAAAAACATTCAGTACTTC.

V gene TRBV25-1 combines with J gene TRBJ2-3, with TRBD2 matching 7 bases. CDR3 length equals 15 residues. The J segment lost 10 bases and the V segment lost 1 base, leaving 11 bases of the junction unmatched. In germline, CDR1 is MGHDK, CDR2 SYGVNS. This chain's CDR3 is CASSESGGWPGAQYF. The CDR3 DNA reads TGTGCCAGCAGTGAATCGGGGGGATGGCCTGGGGCGCAGTATTTT.

The rearrangement links TRBV7-8 to TRBJ2-5; D uncertain. V shed 5 bases and J shed 4 bases, with 5 bases lying between them. The CDR3 is made up of 11 amino acids. Germline CDR1 is SGHVS and CDR2 is FQNEAQ. CDR3 in DNA: TGTGCCAGCAGCCAGAGAGAGACCCAGTACTTC. Translation gives CASSQRETQYF.

The chain is built from TRBV10-3 and TRBJ2-1; 7 bases fit TRBD2. Germline lookup yields CDR1 ENHRY and CDR2 SYGVKD. This CDR3 spans 17 amino acids. V trimming: 0 bases; J trimming: 6 bases; junction bases outside the gene matches: 11. CDR3 residues: CAISESIARGSVNEQFF. The DNA for the CDR3 is TGTGCCATCAGTGAGTCAATTGCGCGCGGGAGTGTCAATGAGCAGTTCTTC.

This clone was counted once. The chain recombines TRBV5-4 with TRBJ2-3; 7 nucleotides match TRBD2. Per germline, CDR1 SGHNT and CDR2 YYREEE (reference sequence). This CDR3 has 15 residues. Germline trimming cut 1 base from V and 3 bases from J; bases unmatched to any gene: 5. The CDR3 region is CASSLRKAGTDTQYF. The DNA of the CDR3 is TGTGCCAGCAGCTTGAGAAAAGCGGGGACAGATACGCAGTATTTT.

V and J are TRBV24-1 and TRBJ2-3, with a possible D match to TRBD2 (5 bases). The CDR3 is 16 amino acids. Germline V gene data show CDR1 as KGHDR and CDR2 as SFDVKD. V lost 4 bases to trimming and J lost 6 bases, with 19 bases between them. CDR3 nucleotides: TGTGCCACCAGTGACTTGAGCGGTTTTGAAAGGGATACGCAGTATTTT. This sequence encodes CATSDLSGFERDTQYF.

V and J are TRBV4-1 and TRBJ2-1, with a weak D call TRBD1 (5 bases). The V end was cut by 4 bases, the J end by 4 bases, with 8 bases between. The length of the CDR3 is 13 residues. CDR1 and CDR2 from the germline V gene are MGHRA and YSYEKL. The CDR3 coding sequence is TGCGCCAGCAGCCCCCCAGGGTACAATGAGCAGTTCTTC. Translated: CASSPPGYNEQFF.

The V call is TRBV11-2, the J call TRBJ2-1; D is unclear. The CDR3 consists of 13 residues. CDR1 SGHAT and CDR2 FQNNGV come from the germline V gene. Trimming cost V 3 bases and J 4 bases, with 7 bases left between them. In DNA form, the CDR3 reads TGTGCCAGCAGCTTGGGCATTTACAATGAGCAGTTCTTC. It translates to CASSLGIYNEQFF.

The gene calls are TRBV19 and TRBJ1-6, with D possibly matching TRBD1 (6 bases). V was trimmed by 3 bases and J by 6 bases, leaving 12 bases between them. Germline CDR1 is LNHDA and CDR2 is SQIVND (reference sequence). The CDR3 extends over 15 amino acids. Written as DNA, the CDR3 is TGTGCCAGTAGTATGGGGGCGGAGGTTAATTCACCCCTCCACTTT. Protein product: CASSMGAEVNSPLHF.

V is TRBV11-3 and J is TRBJ2-5, with TRBD2 matching 9 bases. Per the germline V gene, CDR1 is SGHNT and CDR2 is YENEEA. The CDR3 has 15 residues. V shed 6 bases, J shed 1 base, and the junction held 6 bases outside the gene matches. The CDR3 region is CASSSGSLGQETQYF. The CDR3 DNA sequence: TGTGCCAGCAGTAGCGGGAGTTTGGGCCAAGAGACCCAGTACTTC.

The gene calls are TRBV19 and TRBJ2-2, with 8 positions matching TRBD2. Germline V gives CDR1 LNHDA, CDR2 SQIVND (reference sequence). Trimming took 7 bases from V and 1 from J; bases not matched to a gene: 5. There are 15 residues in the CDR3. The CDR3 spells CASKVLAGNTGELFF. As DNA, the CDR3 is TGTGCCAGTAAGGTTCTAGCGGGGAACACCGGGGAGCTGTTTTTT.

This clone was observed a handful of times. The chain recombines TRBV10-3 with TRBJ2-2; 10 bases match TRBD2. With V trimmed by 9 bases and J by 4 bases, 5 bases remained unmatched. The CDR3 is 14 residues long. Germline lookup yields CDR1 ENHRY and CDR2 SYGVKD. The CDR3 sequence: CAMAVAGGTGELFF. In DNA form, the CDR3 reads TGTGCCATGGCGGTAGCGGGGGGCACCGGGGAGCTGTTTTTT.

The rearrangement uses TRBV5-1 and TRBJ1-1; D unresolved. The V end was cut by 3 bases, the J end by 0 bases, with 6 bases between. The CDR3 runs to 13 residues. Germline V CDR1 and CDR2: SGHRS, YFSETQ. CDR3 sequence reads: CASSSQVNTEAFF. In DNA, the CDR3 is TGCGCCAGCAGCTCGCAGGTGAACACTGAAGCTTTCTTT.

The genes are TRBV7-9 and TRBJ1-1; a possible D gene is TRBD1 (6 bases). CDR3 length equals 13 residues. Deletions cut 5 bases from V and 7 bases from J, with 14 bases between. Germline CDR1 SEHNR, CDR2 FQNEAQ (reference sequence). The CDR3 coding sequence is TGTGCCAGCAGCCCGAGGGGGTCGGGTGAAGCTTTCTTT. This sequence encodes CASSPRGSGEAFF. The full variable domain, completed using reference TRBV7-9 and TRBJ1-1, is DTGVSQNPRHKITKRGQNVTFRCDPISEHNRLYWYRQTLGQGPEFLTYFQNEAQLEKSRLLSDRFSAERPKGSFSTLEIQRTEQGDSAMYLCASSPRGSGEAFFGQGTRLTVV.

This chain connects TRBV7-2 to TRBJ2-7; TRBD1 agrees at 7 bases. The CDR3 totals 16 residues. J gave up 0 bases and V 0 bases, and 5 bases lay outside the gene matches. In germline, CDR1 is SGHTA, CDR2 FQGNSA. CDR3 sequence: CASSLALGTDSYEQYF. The CDR3 DNA follows: TGTGCCAGCAGCTTAGCGCTAGGGACAGACTCCTACGAGCAGTACTTC. The full variable domain, its missing parts supplied by reference TRBV7-2 and TRBJ2-7, is GAGVSQSPSNKVTEKGKDVELRCDPISGHTALYWYRQSLGQGLEFLIYFQGNSAPDKSGLPSDRFSAERTGGSVSTLTIQRTQQEDSAVYLCASSLALGTDSYEQYFGPGTRLTVT.

The chain has TRBV7-6 and TRBJ2-7; possible D gene TRBD2, 5 bases. Trimming cost V 5 bases and J 4 bases, with 21 bases left between them. Germline assignment: CDR1 SGHVS and CDR2 FNYEAQ. This CDR3 region has 16 residues. The CDR3 DNA reads as TGTGCCAGCAGCGGAGGAGCTCTCGGGAAAGGTTACGAGCAGTACTTC. Translating it yields CASSGGALGKGYEQYF.

The chain is built from TRBV28 and TRBJ2-3; TRBD2 agrees at 8 bases. The CDR3 length is 18 residues. Germline CDR1 is MDHEN and CDR2 is SYDVKM. V gave up 11 bases and J gave up 1 base; unmatched junction bases: 20. The CDR3 here is CAGGRGGEDSSGTDTQYF. The CDR3 DNA sequence: TGTGCCGGAGGCCGGGGGGGAGAGGACAGCTCGGGCACAGATACGCAGTATTTT. Using reference TRBV28 and TRBJ2-3 for the parts outside the CDR3, the full variable domain is DVKVTQSSRYLVKRTGEKVFLECVQDMDHENMFWYRQDPGLGLRLIYFSYDVKMKEKGDIPEGYSVSREKKERFSLILESASTNQTSMYLCAGGRGGEDSSGTDTQYFGPGTRLTVL.

This clone was recorded only once. This sequence joins TRBV30 and TRBJ2-3; tentative D call: TRBD2 (6 bases). The V end lost 0 bases, the J end lost 2 bases, and 9 bases lay between the germline ends. Per the germline V gene, CDR1 is GTSNPN and CDR2 is SVGIG (reference sequence). This CDR3 is 14 amino acids long. The CDR3 here is CAWSVGGFTDTQYF. The CDR3 DNA sequence: TGTGCCTGGAGTGTCGGGGGATTCACAGATACGCAGTATTTT.

The rearrangement links TRBV24-1 to TRBJ2-7, with D maybe TRBD2 (6 bases). Trimming removed 3 bases from V and 0 bases from J, with 26 bases in between. CDR3 length: 20 amino acids. Germline lookup yields CDR1 KGHDR and CDR2 SFDVKD. This chain's CDR3 is CATSDLSGGPWDGHSYEQYF. CDR3 DNA sequence: TGTGCCACCAGTGATCTATCCGGAGGGCCTTGGGACGGACACTCCTACGAGCAGTACTTC.

The chain employs TRBV24-1 and TRBJ2-7; TRBD1 agrees at 7 bases. This CDR3 comprises 13 residues. The V gene's germline CDR1 is KGHDR and CDR2 SFDVKD. V was pared by 5 bases and J by 5 bases, with 5 bases of the junction left unmatched. CDR3 DNA: TGTGCCACCAGTGTGAGACAGGGTGACGAGCAGTACTTC. Amino acids: CATSVRQGDEQYF.

The V call is TRBV9, the J call TRBJ2-3; D possibly corresponds to TRBD2 (5 bases). Per germline, CDR1 SGDLS and CDR2 YYNGEE. The CDR3 has 14 residues. The V end lost 2 bases, the J end lost 6 bases, and 13 bases lay between the germline ends. CDR3 sequence: CASSVGRPADTQYF. The CDR3 nucleotides read TGTGCCAGCAGCGTTGGGAGACCCGCGGATACGCAGTATTTT.

This chain joins TRBV19 and TRBJ1-6, with D possibly TRBD1 on 5 matching bases. The CDR3 is 14 residues long. With 3 bases removed from V and 5 bases from J, the gap between germline ends came to 8 bases. Per germline, CDR1 LNHDA and CDR2 SQIVND (reference sequence). The CDR3 loop is CASSMGHHNSPLHF. CDR3 DNA sequence: TGTGCCAGTAGTATGGGGCACCATAATTCACCCCTCCACTTT.

As DNA, the CDR3 is TGTGCCAGCAGTGGCCACCCCGAGGCGGTCGGTGCAACTAATGAAAAACTGTTTTTT. Its protein product is CASSGHPEAVGATNEKLFF. The J gene is TRBJ1-4, the V gene TRBV6-1, with D unresolved. Trimming shortened V by 4 bases and J by 0 bases, and 21 bases separated the two germline ends. The CDR3 length is 19 residues. The germline V gene encodes CDR1 MNHNS and CDR2 SASEGT.

The rearrangement links TRBV5-1 to TRBJ2-6; TRBD1 matches 11 bases. The CDR3 runs to 17 residues. Germline lookup yields CDR1 SGHRS and CDR2 YFSETQ. Trimming took 6 bases from V and 1 from J; bases not matched to a gene: 6. CDR3 sequence (DNA): TGCGCCAGCACGGACAGGGGGCCATATTCTGGGGCCAACGTCCTGACTTTC. It is translated as CASTDRGPYSGANVLTF.

The V call is TRBV2, the J call TRBJ1-1; D possibly corresponds to TRBD1 (5 bases). The germline V gene encodes CDR1 SNHLY and CDR2 FYNNEI. CDR3 length equals 14 residues. The germline V and J ends were trimmed by 3 bases and 1 base, with 9 bases remaining between them. CDR3 region: CASSEQGQNTEAFF. The CDR3 DNA reads as TGTGCCAGCAGTGAGCAAGGACAGAACACTGAAGCTTTCTTT.

The gene calls are TRBV14 and TRBJ2-1, with TRBD1 matching 11 bases. Germline CDR1 reads SGHDN; CDR2 reads FVKESK. V trimming: 0 bases; J trimming: 1 base; junction bases outside the gene matches: 14. The CDR3 consists of 21 residues. CDR3 amino acids: CASSQEDRGTGGSWSYNEQFF. CDR3 nucleotides: TGTGCCAGCAGCCAAGAGGATCGTGGGACAGGGGGGTCATGGTCCTACAATGAGCAGTTCTTC. The variable domain in full, with the rest retrieved from reference TRBV14 and TRBJ2-1, is EAGVTQFPSHSVIEKGQTVTLRCDPISGHDNLYWYRRVMGKEIKFLLHFVKESKQDESGMPNNRFLAERTGGTYSTLKVQPAELEDSGVYFCASSQEDRGTGGSWSYNEQFFGPGTRLTVL.